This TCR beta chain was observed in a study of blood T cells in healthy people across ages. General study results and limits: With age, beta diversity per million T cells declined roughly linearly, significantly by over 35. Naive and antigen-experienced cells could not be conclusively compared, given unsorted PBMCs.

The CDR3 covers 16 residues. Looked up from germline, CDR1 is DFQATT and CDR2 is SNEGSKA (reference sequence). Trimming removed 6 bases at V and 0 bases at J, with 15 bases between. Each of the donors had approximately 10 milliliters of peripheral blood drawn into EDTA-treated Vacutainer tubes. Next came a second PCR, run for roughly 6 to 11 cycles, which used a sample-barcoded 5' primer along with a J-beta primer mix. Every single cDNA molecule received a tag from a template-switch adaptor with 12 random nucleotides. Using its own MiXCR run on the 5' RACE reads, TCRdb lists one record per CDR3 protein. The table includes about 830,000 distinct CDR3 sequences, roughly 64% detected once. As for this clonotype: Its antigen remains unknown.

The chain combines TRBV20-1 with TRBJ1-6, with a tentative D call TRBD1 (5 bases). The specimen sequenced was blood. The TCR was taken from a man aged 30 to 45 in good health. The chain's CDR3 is CSAPGPASSYNSPLHF. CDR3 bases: TGCAGTGCGCCGGGACCTGCAAGCTCCTATAATTCACCCCTCCACTTT.